This T cell receptor beta chain was documented in a study of human T cells and chemical hapten exposure. Notes on the study in general: Counts of TCRs expanded at PT1 correlated positively with patch test score. While controls formed fewer of them, expanded TCRs formed significantly more large CDR3 similarity clusters.

TCRdb itself ran the RACE reads through MiXCR, one entry per CDR3 protein. The data show 35,000 to 50,000 distinct CDR3 sequences, more than 8.5% seen once. Stated time point: patch test 2, 6 weeks after DPC sensitization. Treatment: therapeutic diphenylcyclopropenone sensitization with weekly scalp DPC. The donor pool consisted of alopecia patients aged 18 to 70 years, considered suitable for DPC. Germline V gene data show CDR1 as MGHRA and CDR2 as YSYEKL. V lost 0 bases and J lost 4, with 10 bases in between. The CDR3 covers 15 residues. In regard to this clonotype: The antigen remains undetermined.

The sequence was collected from a woman aged 40-49 years with alopecia areata. Some clones in this sample may be carry-over from other donors' samples. The gene calls are TRBV4-1 and TRBJ2-1; possible D gene TRBD2, 6 bases. Specimen: whole blood, collected in connection with sensitization to the hapten diphenylcyclopropenone (DPC). The CDR3, as DNA: TGCGCCAGCAGCCAAGAACTAGCCCCTTACAATGAGCAGTTCTTC. Amino acids: CASSQELAPYNEQFF.